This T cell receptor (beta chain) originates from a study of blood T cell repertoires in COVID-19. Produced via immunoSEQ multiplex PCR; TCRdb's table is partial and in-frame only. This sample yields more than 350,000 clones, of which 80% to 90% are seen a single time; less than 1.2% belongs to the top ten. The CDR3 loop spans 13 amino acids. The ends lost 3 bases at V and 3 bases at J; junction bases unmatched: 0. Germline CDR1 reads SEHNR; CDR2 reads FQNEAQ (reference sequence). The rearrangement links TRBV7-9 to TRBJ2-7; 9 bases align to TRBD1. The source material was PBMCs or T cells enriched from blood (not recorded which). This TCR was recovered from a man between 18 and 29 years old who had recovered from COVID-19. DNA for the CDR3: TGTGCCAGCAGCTTGACAGGGGGCTACGAGCAGTACTTC. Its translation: CASSLTGGYEQYF.